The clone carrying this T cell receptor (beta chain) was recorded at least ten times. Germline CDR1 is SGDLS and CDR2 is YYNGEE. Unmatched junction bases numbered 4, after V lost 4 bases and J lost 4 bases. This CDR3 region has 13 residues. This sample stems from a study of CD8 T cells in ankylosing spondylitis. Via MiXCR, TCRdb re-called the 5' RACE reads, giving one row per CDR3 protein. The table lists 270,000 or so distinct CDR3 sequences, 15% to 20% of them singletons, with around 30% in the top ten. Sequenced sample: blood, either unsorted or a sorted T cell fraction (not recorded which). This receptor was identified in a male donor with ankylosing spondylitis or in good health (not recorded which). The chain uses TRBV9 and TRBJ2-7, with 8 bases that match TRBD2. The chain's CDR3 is CASSSGGGYEQYF. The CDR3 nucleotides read TGTGCCAGCAGCTCCGGGGGGGGATACGAGCAGTACTTC.